The 5 T cell receptor beta chains listed next were all sequenced from one sample in a study of blood T cell repertoires in COVID-19 (dated by TCRdb to the early 2020s). Receptor libraries were prepared by the immunoSEQ multiplex PCR assay. TCRdb mirrors the immuneACCESS table, restricted to in-frame sequences. Some clones are absent from its copies; in checked studies, under half trace to an unresolved V gene, and the reason for the others is unknown. Across this sample there are roughly 150,000 clones, with around 89% seen only once. Around 10% of the sample is taken by the ten largest. The sample taken for sequencing was peripheral blood. Receptors were obtained from a woman aged 80 or over with acute or convalescent COVID-19.

V gene TRBV30 combines with J gene TRBJ2-2; D call uncertain. Germline loops: CDR1 GTSNPN, CDR2 SVGIG (reference sequence). This CDR3 region has 14 residues. V was clipped by 3 bases and J by 0 bases, with 8 bases between them. This chain's CDR3 is CAWRAGSNTGELFF. The CDR3, as DNA: TGTGCCTGGAGGGCAGGCTCGAACACCGGGGAGCTGTTTTTT.

This rearrangement joins TRBV11-2 to TRBJ2-1; perhaps TRBD1 as D (6 bases). The CDR3 consists of 13 residues. Trimming stripped 4 bases from V and 6 bases from J, with 10 bases between. Per the germline V gene, CDR1 is SGHAT and CDR2 is FQNNGV. CDR3 protein: CASSSDRPNEQFF. The CDR3 DNA reads as TGTGCCAGCAGCTCCGACAGGCCCAATGAGCAGTTCTTC.

V is TRBV5-5 and J is TRBJ2-7; 8 bases agree with TRBD1. The V gene end was trimmed by 4 bases and the J gene end by 0 bases; junction bases not matched to a gene: 6. Germline lookup yields CDR1 SGHKS and CDR2 YYEKEE (reference sequence). There are 15 residues in the CDR3. CDR3 residues: CASSIGQGSSYEQYF. CDR3 bases: TGTGCCAGCAGCATCGGACAGGGAAGCTCCTACGAGCAGTACTTC.

For this clone: The limits of the CDR3 on the DNA are not certain, so only TCRdb's listed CDR3 is given. The V and J genes are TRBV7-2 and TRBJ2-1; the D call in the table, TRBD2, was not verified against the DNA. Germline CDR1 and CDR2: SGHTA and FQGNSA. The CDR3 numbers 16 amino acids, ends counted. The CDR3 sequence: CASSFRGRDLDNEQFF.

This rearrangement joins TRBV3-1 (or the pseudogene TRBV3-2) to TRBJ1-1, with 7 bases lining up with TRBD1. The germline V gene has CDR1 LGHDT and CDR2 YNNKEL (reference sequence). The V gene end was trimmed by 3 bases and the J gene end by 1 base; junction bases not matched to a gene: 2. The CDR3 totals 14 residues. CDR3 bases: TGTGCCAGCAGCCAGAGGGACAGGAACACTGAAGCTTTCTTT. This sequence encodes CASSQRDRNTEAFF.